This T cell receptor beta chain was identified in a study of radiotherapy plus CTLA-4 blockade in lung cancer. At the level of the study: Objective response rate was around 20%; disease control rate, about 28%.

V gave up 6 bases and J gave up 9 bases; unmatched junction bases: 12. CDR3 length: 14 amino acids. Germline lookup yields CDR1 SEHNR and CDR2 FQNEAQ (reference sequence). The method was immunoSEQ multiplex PCR; TCRdb's version includes in-frame clones alone and lacks a portion of them. The sample has about 62,000 clones, around 77% seen once. Chemo-refractory metastatic non-small-cell lung cancer patients received focal radiation with ipilimumab CTLA-4 blockade. A word on this clone: The antigen is not known.

Findings of the study overall: Early blood T cell clone dynamics reportedly forecast response best, with interferon-beta. Radiotherapy was combined with ipilimumab, and tumor-derived TCR clones then expanded in blood.

Sequenced material: peripheral blood, taken from a patient treated with radiotherapy plus ipilimumab. V is TRBV7-9 and J is TRBJ1-1, with 8 bases aligning to TRBD1. This receptor was taken from a human donor with non-small cell lung cancer who had a complete response to radiotherapy plus ipilimumab. CDR3 protein: CASSQLGNRGKAFF. The CDR3 bases are TGTGCCAGCAGTCAATTGGGGAACAGGGGGAAAGCTTTCTTT.